This TCR beta chain is from a study of CD8 T cells in ankylosing spondylitis. In this sample, this clonotype turned up many times. TCRdb re-called the 5' RACE reads through MiXCR, storing one row per CDR3 protein. The sample holds some 250,000 distinct CDR3 sequences, about 11% seen once. The length of the CDR3 is 14 residues. Germline V lookup: CDR1 ENHRY, CDR2 SYGVKD. With 7 bases removed from V and 3 bases from J, the gap between germline ends came to 14 bases. The source material was blood, either unsorted or a sorted T cell fraction (not recorded which). V is TRBV10-3 and J is TRBJ2-3; D may be TRBD1 (5 bases). The origin of this receptor is a male donor with ankylosing spondylitis or in good health (not recorded which). This CDR3 reads CAIKRGRGTDTQYF. CDR3 sequence (DNA): TGTGCCATCAAAAGGGGTCGAGGAACAGATACGCAGTATTTT.